This T cell receptor (beta chain) was sequenced for a study of T cell repertoires in cytomegalovirus infection (dated by TCRdb to between 2018 and 2021). Background on the whole study: Recently identified HLA-C-restricted CMV epitopes, whose presentation resists viral immunomodulation, were targeted by peptide stimulations together with well-studied HLA-B-restricted epitopes. Donor HLA type was relevant to the analysis, because carriage of CMV infection together with the matching HLA type was indicated by public TCR beta signatures.

General conclusions and limits of the study: The ex vivo response was dominated by HLA-C-restricted CMV-specific TCR beta clonotypes, which also provided the single most frequent clonotype in two of eight donors. Carriers of CMV infection plus the relevant HLA type were discriminated by the cumulative frequency of public TCR beta family members in the study cohort and in an independent roughly 400-donor cohort.

This clonotype was observed a few times. Which antigen it targets is not known. No much larger clone exists at a distance of one base, and base qualities are not known. In the germline V gene, CDR1 corresponds to KGHDR and CDR2 to SFDVKD. V is reduced by 6 bases and J by 5 bases, leaving a spacing of 7 bases between them. Spanning cysteine to phenylalanine, the CDR3 consists of 12 amino acids. Just the 36-base CDR3 DNA is kept, in frame starting at base 1. Interpreted using the paper, the treatment or condition label stands for: in vitro stimulation with specific CMV peptide epitopes to enrich CMV-specific T cells. The sample was run on an Illumina HiSeq 1500. TCRdb redid the processing of the public reads, applying fastp at Q25 and MiXCR, and retained in-frame beta chains. Here each entry gathers all rows of one CDR3 protein and keeps the most common genes and DNA. The sample yields around 900,000 distinct CDR3 sequences; roughly 30% were counted once. Of the sample, about an eighth is held by the ten largest clones.

The TCR comes from a human donor in good health (CMV status not recorded). Some clones in this sample may be carry-over from other donors' samples. Here the sequenced sample was cultured CD8+ T cells from PBMCs, taken from culture after CMV antigen stimulation. Recombination connected TRBV24-1 to TRBJ2-1; no confident D gene assignment can be made. The CDR3 in this case is CATSLGHNEQFF. The sequence in DNA is TGTGCCACCAGTTTAGGCCACAATGAGCAGTTCTTC.